Listed below are T cell receptor beta chains from one sample, sequenced in a study of blood T cell repertoires in COVID-19. Clones were sequenced by immunoSEQ multiplex PCR, and TCRdb holds only the in-frame ones, with some missing. The sample includes 130,000 to 150,000 clones, 85% to 90% of them seen just once. The sample taken for sequencing was peripheral blood. The receptor set was obtained from a human donor in a cohort sampled during active COVID-19. CDR3s include the opening cysteine and the closing phenylalanine or tryptophan. A D gene is named only where the DNA matches it firmly.

j_call d_call v_call cdr3_length cdr3_aa
TRBJ2-3 . TRBV7-2 16 CASSLDLASGTDTQYF
TRBJ1-4 . TRBV30 13 CAWTPNRVEKLFF
TRBJ1-4 TRBD1 TRBV30 13 CAWSGTENEKLFF
TRBJ2-7 TRBD1 TRBV18 13 CASFRDRGGEQYF
TRBJ2-7 TRBD1 TRBV7-2 14 CASSPRQGNYEQYF
TRBJ2-5 . TRBV2 14 CASNTRGGQETQYF
TRBJ2-3 . TRBV11-2 14 CASSLGSLVDTQYF
TRBJ1-4 . TRBV19 14 CASSMRRVGEKLFF
TRBJ2-7 . TRBV28 14 CASSLARYSYEQYF
TRBJ2-3 TRBD2 TRBV24-1 16 CATSDPSGGARGTQYF
TRBJ1-3 . TRBV21-1 16 CASSKVRRDSGNTIYF
TRBJ2-3 TRBD2 TRBV6-2/TRBV6-3 16 CASSYRGLAVTDTQYF
TRBJ2-7 . TRBV30 12 CAWSMTGSEQYF
TRBJ2-1 TRBD1 TRBV5-1 15 CASSSLQGLGNEQFF
TRBJ1-2 TRBD1 TRBV18 16 CASSPRDRDLRYGYTF
TRBJ2-2 . TRBV6-2/TRBV6-3 15 CASSSRGGGTGELFF
TRBJ2-7 TRBD1 TRBV6-6 16 CASSPQGDRGRYEQYF